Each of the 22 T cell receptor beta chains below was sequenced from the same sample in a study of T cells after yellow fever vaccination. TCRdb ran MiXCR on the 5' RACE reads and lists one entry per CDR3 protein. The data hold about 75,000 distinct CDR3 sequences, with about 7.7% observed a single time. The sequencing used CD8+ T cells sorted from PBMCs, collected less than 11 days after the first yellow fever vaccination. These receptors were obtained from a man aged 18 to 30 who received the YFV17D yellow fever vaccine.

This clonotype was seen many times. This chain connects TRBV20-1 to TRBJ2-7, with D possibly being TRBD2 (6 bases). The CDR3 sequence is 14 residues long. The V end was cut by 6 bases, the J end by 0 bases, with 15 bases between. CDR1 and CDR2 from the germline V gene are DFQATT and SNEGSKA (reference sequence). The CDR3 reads CSAGDFPSSYEQYV. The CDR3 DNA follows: TGCAGTGCAGGGGACTTCCCGAGCTCCTACGAGCAGTACGTC.

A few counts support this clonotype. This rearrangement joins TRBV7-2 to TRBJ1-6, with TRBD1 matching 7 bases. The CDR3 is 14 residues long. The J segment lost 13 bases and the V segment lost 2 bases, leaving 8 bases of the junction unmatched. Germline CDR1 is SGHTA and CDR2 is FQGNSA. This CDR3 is CASSLWDSNPPLHF. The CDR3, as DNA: TGTGCCAGCAGCTTATGGGACAGTAATCCCCCCCTCCACTTT.

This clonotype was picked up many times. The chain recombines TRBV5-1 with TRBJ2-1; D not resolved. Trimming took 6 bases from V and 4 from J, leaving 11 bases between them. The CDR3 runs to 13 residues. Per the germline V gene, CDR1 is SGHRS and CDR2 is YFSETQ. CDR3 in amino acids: CASTPVGYNEQFF. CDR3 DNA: TGCGCCAGCACCCCAGTCGGATACAATGAGCAGTTCTTC. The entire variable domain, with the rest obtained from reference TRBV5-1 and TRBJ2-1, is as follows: KAGVTQTPRYLIKTRGQQVTLSCSPISGHRSVSWYQQTPGQGLQFLFEYFSETQRNKGNFPGRFSGRQFSNSRSEMNVSTLELGDSALYLCASTPVGYNEQFFGPGTRLTVL.

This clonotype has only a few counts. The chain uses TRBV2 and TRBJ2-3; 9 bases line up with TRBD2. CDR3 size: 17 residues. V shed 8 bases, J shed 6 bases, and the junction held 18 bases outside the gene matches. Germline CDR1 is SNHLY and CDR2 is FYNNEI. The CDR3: CASRSSGTSSISDTQYF. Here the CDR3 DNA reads TGTGCCAGCCGGTCCTCCGGGACTAGCTCGATTTCGGATACGCAGTATTTT.

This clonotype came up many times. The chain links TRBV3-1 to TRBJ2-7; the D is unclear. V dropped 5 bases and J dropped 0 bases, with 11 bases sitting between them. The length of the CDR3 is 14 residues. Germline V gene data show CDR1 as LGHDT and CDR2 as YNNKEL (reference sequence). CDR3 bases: TGTGCCAGCAGCGCCCCAGGTAGCTCCTACGAGCAGTACTTC. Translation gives CASSAPGSSYEQYF.

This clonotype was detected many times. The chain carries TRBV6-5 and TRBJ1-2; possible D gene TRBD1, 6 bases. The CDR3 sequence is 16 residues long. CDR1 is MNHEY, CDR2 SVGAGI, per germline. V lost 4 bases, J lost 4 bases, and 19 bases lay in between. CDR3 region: CASSSTAGGRVYGYTF. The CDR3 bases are TGTGCCAGCAGTTCCACGGCGGGGGGGCGGGTCTATGGCTACACCTTC.

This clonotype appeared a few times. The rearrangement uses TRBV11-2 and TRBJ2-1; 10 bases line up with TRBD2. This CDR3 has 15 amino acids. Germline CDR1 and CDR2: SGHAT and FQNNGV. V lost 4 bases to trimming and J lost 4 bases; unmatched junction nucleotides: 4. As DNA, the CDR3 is TGTGCCAGCAGCTCGCCGGGACTAGCGTACAATGAGCAGTTCTTC. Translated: CASSSPGLAYNEQFF. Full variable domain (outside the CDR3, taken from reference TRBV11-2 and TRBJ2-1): EAGVAQSPRYKIIEKRQSVAFWCNPISGHATLYWYQQILGQGPKLLIQFQNNGVVDDSQLPKDRFSAERLKGVDSTLKIQPAKLEDSAVYLCASSSPGLAYNEQFFGPGTRLTVL.

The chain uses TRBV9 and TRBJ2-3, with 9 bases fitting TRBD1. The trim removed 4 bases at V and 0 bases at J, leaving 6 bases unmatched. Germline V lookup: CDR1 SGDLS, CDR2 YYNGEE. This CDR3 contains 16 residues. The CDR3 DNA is TGTGCCAGCAGCCTGGGACAGGGACGTAGCACAGATACGCAGTATTTT. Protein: CASSLGQGRSTDTQYF.

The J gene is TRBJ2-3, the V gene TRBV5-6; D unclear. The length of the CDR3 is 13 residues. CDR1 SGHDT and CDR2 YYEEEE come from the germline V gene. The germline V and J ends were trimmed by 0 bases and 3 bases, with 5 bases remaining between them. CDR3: CASSLAGTDTQYF. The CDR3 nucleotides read TGTGCCAGCAGCTTGGCCGGTACAGATACGCAGTATTTT.

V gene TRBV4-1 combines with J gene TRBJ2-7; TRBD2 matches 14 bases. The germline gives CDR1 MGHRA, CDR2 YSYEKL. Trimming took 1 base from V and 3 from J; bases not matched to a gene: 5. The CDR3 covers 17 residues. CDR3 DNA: TGCGCCAGCAGCCAAGGGACTAGCGGGGGGCTTGTCTACGAGCAGTACGTC. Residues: CASSQGTSGGLVYEQYV.

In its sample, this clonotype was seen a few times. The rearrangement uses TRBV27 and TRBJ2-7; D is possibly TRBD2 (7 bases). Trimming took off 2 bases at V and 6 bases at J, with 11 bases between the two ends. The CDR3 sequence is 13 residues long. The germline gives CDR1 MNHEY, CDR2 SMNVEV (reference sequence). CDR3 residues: CASSLGGGLEQYF. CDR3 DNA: TGTGCCAGCAGTTTAGGGGGGGGGCTCGAGCAGTACTTC.

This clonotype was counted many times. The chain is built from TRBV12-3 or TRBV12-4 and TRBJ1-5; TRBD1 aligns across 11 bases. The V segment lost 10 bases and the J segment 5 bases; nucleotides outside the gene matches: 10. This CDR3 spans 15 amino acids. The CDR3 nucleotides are TGTGCCACCGAGTCTATGGGACAGGGGGATCAGCCCCAGCATTTT. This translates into CATESMGQGDQPQHF.

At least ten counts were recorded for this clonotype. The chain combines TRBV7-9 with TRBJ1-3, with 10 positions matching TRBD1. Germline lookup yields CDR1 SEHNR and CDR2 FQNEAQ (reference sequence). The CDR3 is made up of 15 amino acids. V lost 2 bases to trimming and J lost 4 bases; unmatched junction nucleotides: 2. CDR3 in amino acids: CASSLRQGAGNTIYF. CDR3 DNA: TGTGCCAGCAGCTTACGACAGGGGGCCGGAAACACCATATATTTT.

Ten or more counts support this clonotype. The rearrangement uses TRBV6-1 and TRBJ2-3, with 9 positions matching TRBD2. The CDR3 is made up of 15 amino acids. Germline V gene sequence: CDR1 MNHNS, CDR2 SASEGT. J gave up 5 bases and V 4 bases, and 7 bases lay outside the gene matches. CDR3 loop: CASSVVAGEGDTQYF. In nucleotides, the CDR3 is TGTGCCAGCAGTGTGGTAGCGGGGGAGGGAGATACGCAGTATTTT.

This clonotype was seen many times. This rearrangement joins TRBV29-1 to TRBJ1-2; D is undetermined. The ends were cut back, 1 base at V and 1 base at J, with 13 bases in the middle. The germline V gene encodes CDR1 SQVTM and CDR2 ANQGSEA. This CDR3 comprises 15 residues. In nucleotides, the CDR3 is TGCAGCGTTGAAGCGGCTGCATCGCTTAACTATGGCTACACCTTC. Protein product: CSVEAAASLNYGYTF.

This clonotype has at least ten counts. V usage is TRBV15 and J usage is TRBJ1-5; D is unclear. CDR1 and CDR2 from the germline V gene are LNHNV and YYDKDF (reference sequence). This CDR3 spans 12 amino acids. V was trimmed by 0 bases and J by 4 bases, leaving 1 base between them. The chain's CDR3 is CATSRENQPQHF. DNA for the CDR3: TGTGCCACCAGCAGAGAGAATCAGCCCCAGCATTTT. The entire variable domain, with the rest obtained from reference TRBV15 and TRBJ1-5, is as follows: DAMVIQNPRYQVTQFGKPVTLSCSQTLNHNVMYWYQQKSSQAPKLLFHYYDKDFNNEADTPDNFQSRRPNTSFCFLDIRSPGLGDTAMYLCATSRENQPQHFGDGTRLSIL.

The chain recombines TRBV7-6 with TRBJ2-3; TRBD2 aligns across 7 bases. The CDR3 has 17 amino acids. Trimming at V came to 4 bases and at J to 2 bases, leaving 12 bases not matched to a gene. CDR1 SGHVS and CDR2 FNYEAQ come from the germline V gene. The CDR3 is CASSSPGTNSLTDTQYF. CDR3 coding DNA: TGTGCCAGCAGCTCGCCCGGGACTAACTCCCTCACAGATACGCAGTATTTT.

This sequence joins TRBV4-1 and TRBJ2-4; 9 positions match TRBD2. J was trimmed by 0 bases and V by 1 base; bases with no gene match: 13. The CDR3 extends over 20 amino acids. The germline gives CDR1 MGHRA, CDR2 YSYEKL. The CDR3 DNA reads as TGCGCCAGCAGCCAAGTTGGTGGGACTAGCAGGTCCCGAGCCAAAAACATTCAGTACTTC. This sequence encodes CASSQVGGTSRSRAKNIQYF.

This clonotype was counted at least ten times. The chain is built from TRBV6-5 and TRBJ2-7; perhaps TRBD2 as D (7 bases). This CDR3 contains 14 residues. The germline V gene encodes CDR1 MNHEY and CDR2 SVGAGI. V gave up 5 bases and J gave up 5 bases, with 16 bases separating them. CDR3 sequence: CASSPSGGANEQYV. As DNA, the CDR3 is TGTGCCAGCAGTCCGAGTGGGGGGGCGAACGAGCAGTACGTC.

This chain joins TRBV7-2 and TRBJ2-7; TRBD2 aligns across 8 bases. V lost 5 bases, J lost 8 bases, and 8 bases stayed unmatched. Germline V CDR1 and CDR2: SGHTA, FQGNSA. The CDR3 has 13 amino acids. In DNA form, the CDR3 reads TGTGCCAGCAGCACCTCGGGCGGGGGGCAGCAGTACGTC. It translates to CASSTSGGGQQYV.

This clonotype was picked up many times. CDR3 sequence reads: CASSQDRDRGSYEQYF. The CDR3 DNA follows: TGCGCCAGCAGCCAAGATAGGGACAGGGGTTCCTACGAGCAGTACTTC. The J gene is TRBJ2-7, the V gene TRBV4-3; TRBD1 matches at 10 bases. Germline CDR1 reads LGHNA; CDR2 reads YSLEER. The CDR3 spans 16 residues. J gave up 1 base and V 0 bases, and 3 bases lay outside the gene matches.

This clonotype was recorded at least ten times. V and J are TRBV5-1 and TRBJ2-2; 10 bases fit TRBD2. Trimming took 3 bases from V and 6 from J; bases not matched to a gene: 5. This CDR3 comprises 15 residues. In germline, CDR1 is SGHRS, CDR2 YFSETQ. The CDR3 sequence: CASSWSGGDAGELFF. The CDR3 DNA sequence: TGCGCCAGCAGCTGGAGCGGGGGGGACGCCGGGGAGCTGTTTTTT.